Shown below are 19 T cell receptor beta chains from a single sample sequenced in a study of graft-versus-host responses after intestinal transplantation. These receptors lack a known antigen. The assay was immunoSEQ multiplex PCR, and TCRdb's table has in-frame clones only and misses some. The table shows some 82,000 clones, with roughly 84% occurring only once. Sequencing was performed on unstimulated CD8+ T cells sorted from spleen or lymph node cells, taken before transplant. All receptors derive from a human donor who was the organ donor for an intestinal transplant.

The V call is TRBV7-3, the J call TRBJ2-3; TRBD2 matches 13 bases. V lost 2 bases, J lost 2 bases, and 4 bases stayed unmatched. This CDR3 region has 17 residues. Germline V gene data show CDR1 as SGHTA and CDR2 as FQGTGA. The CDR3 DNA reads as TGTGCCAGCAGCTTAGGGGGACTAGCGGGGATCACAGATACGCAGTATTTT. It translates to CASSLGGLAGITDTQYF.

The genes are TRBV2 and TRBJ1-4; D not certain. Germline CDR1 SNHLY, CDR2 FYNNEI. With 7 bases removed from V and 5 bases from J, the gap between germline ends came to 14 bases. The CDR3 sequence is 14 residues long. CDR3 nucleotides: TGTGCCAGCATTTGGGAACCGTCGAATGAAAAACTGTTTTTT. Translating it yields CASIWEPSNEKLFF.

This chain connects TRBV7-9 to TRBJ1-6; 10 bases are a match to TRBD1. V lost 7 bases, J lost 7 bases, and 10 bases stayed unmatched. The V gene's germline CDR1 is SEHNR and CDR2 FQNEAQ (reference sequence). CDR3 length: 16 amino acids. As DNA, the CDR3 is TGTGCCAGCACCCGGGACAGGGGCCGGGGGAATTCACCCCTCCACTTT. Protein: CASTRDRGRGNSPLHF.

This chain uses TRBV7-8 with TRBJ2-2; D might be TRBD1 (7 bases). Trimming removed 8 bases at V and 4 bases at J, with 20 bases between. The CDR3 is 16 amino acids. CDR1 is SGHVS and CDR2 is FQNEAQ in the germline V gene. The CDR3 DNA sequence: TGTGCCAGCCAGGGGGAGGCGGGGTCTGGCACCGGGGAGCTGTTTTTT. Translating it yields CASQGEAGSGTGELFF.

The gene calls are TRBV14 and TRBJ1-2; D is possibly TRBD1 (5 bases). The CDR3 totals 18 residues. V dropped 0 bases and J dropped 4 bases, with 21 bases sitting between them. The germline V gene has CDR1 SGHDN and CDR2 FVKESK. Here the CDR3 reads CASSQDFPSFLGGYGYTF. The CDR3 DNA sequence: TGTGCCAGCAGCCAAGATTTCCCCTCCTTTTTGGGGGGCTATGGCTACACCTTC.

This clone was picked up one time. CDR3: CASSLSTQGNQPQHF. In nucleotides, the CDR3 is TGTGCCAGCAGTTTATCGACACAGGGAAATCAGCCCCAGCATTTT. The chain employs TRBV27 and TRBJ1-5, with D possibly matching TRBD1 (6 bases). Trimming pared 0 bases from V and 4 bases from J, leaving 10 bases between. There are 15 residues in the CDR3. Germline CDR1 reads MNHEY; CDR2 reads SMNVEV (reference sequence).

With regard to this clone: Other DNA sequences within the sample encode an identical CDR3. J is TRBJ1-1 and V is TRBV19, with TRBD1 as a possible D gene (5 bases). Germline assignment: CDR1 LNHDA and CDR2 SQIVND (reference sequence). V was cut by 8 bases and J by 3 bases, with 10 bases left in between. The CDR3 consists of 12 residues. The CDR3 DNA sequence: TGTGCCAGTCGGGCAGGGTACACTGAAGCTTTCTTT. Translation: CASRAGYTEAFF.

A single count supports this clone. The genes are TRBV5-3 and TRBJ1-4; no clear D. TRBV5-3 is flagged as an ORF with uncertain function. Between the trimmed V and J ends, which lost 7 bases and 13 bases, there was a span of 20 bases. The length of the CDR3 is 13 residues. The CDR3 nucleotides read TGTGCCAGAGTAGCGAGAAGTTTGATTGTACTGTTTTTT. Protein product: CARVARSLIVLFF.

CDR3: CAISEVGREQYF. CDR3 in DNA: TGTGCCATCAGTGAGGTGGGGCGTGAGCAGTACTTC. The chain uses TRBV10-3 and TRBJ2-7; D possibly corresponds to TRBD1 (5 bases). The V end was cut by 2 bases, the J end by 7 bases, with 9 bases between. The length of the CDR3 is 12 residues. Germline CDR1 and CDR2: ENHRY and SYGVKD.

Only a few counts were recorded for this clone. CDR3 nucleotides: TGTGCCAGCAGCCCGACAGGGTTCGATACGCAGTATTTT. It encodes CASSPTGFDTQYF. This chain joins TRBV4-2 and TRBJ2-3, with 7 positions matching TRBD1. Trimming at V came to 4 bases and at J to 6 bases, leaving 4 bases not matched to a gene. This CDR3 contains 13 residues. The V gene's germline CDR1 is LGHNA and CDR2 YNFKEQ.

The rearrangement links TRBV6-4 to TRBJ2-7; possibly TRBD1 for D (6 bases). The CDR3 has 16 amino acids. Trimming took off 6 bases at V and 2 bases at J, with 20 bases between the two ends. Per the germline V gene, CDR1 is MRHNA and CDR2 is SNTAGT. This CDR3 is CASRSPRQELTYEQYF. CDR3 DNA: TGTGCCAGCAGGTCACCCCGACAGGAACTAACCTACGAGCAGTACTTC.

This clone is judged medium-sized. V gene TRBV6-6 combines with J gene TRBJ1-1, with 8 bases aligning to TRBD1. Germline V CDR1 and CDR2: MNHNY, SVGAGI (reference sequence). CDR3 size: 13 residues. J was trimmed by 5 bases and V by 4 bases; bases with no gene match: 3. The chain's CDR3 is CASSSTGGTEAFF. Here the CDR3 DNA reads TGTGCCAGCAGTTCAACAGGGGGAACTGAAGCTTTCTTT.

The chain uses TRBV4-1 and TRBJ1-2; tentatively, D is TRBD1 (6 bases). V dropped 4 bases and J dropped 4 bases, with 25 bases sitting between them. The CDR3 extends over 18 amino acids. Germline CDR1 reads MGHRA; CDR2 reads YSYEKL. This chain's CDR3 is CASSPFLGWDTNRYGYTF. CDR3 sequence (DNA): TGCGCCAGCAGCCCCTTTCTCGGCTGGGACACCAACCGCTATGGCTACACCTTC.

The chain combines TRBV9 with TRBJ1-1; a weak D match, TRBD1 (5 bases). Between the trimmed V and J ends, which lost 2 bases and 1 base, there was a span of 12 bases. Germline CDR1 reads SGDLS; CDR2 reads YYNGEE. This CDR3 has 15 residues. In DNA form, the CDR3 reads TGTGCCAGCAGCGTCGGGGCCTCGCGGAACACTGAAGCTTTCTTT. As protein: CASSVGASRNTEAFF.

This chain links TRBV19 with TRBJ2-1, with TRBD2 matching over 11 bases. This CDR3 comprises 20 residues. CDR1 is LNHDA and CDR2 is SQIVND in the germline V gene (reference sequence). The V segment lost 1 base and the J segment 1 base; nucleotides outside the gene matches: 12. In DNA, the CDR3 is TGTGCCAGTAGTATAGTGTTCATTCTAGCGGGGGGCCTATCCTACAATGAGCAGTTCTTC. Residues: CASSIVFILAGGLSYNEQFF.

This rearrangement joins TRBV6-8 to TRBJ1-5; D may be TRBD1 (5 bases). The CDR3 has 14 residues. Germline V gene data show CDR1 as MNHGY and CDR2 as SAAAGT. V was pared by 5 bases and J by 1 base, with 9 bases between. CDR3 amino acids: CASSEGESNQPQHF. CDR3 DNA: TGTGCCAGCAGTGAAGGGGAAAGCAATCAGCCCCAGCATTTT.

This clone was found many times. Here the CDR3 reads CASSLRQPGQPMNTEAFF. CDR3 nucleotide sequence: TGCGCCAGCAGCCTCCGGCAACCGGGACAGCCCATGAACACTGAAGCTTTCTTT. This rearrangement joins TRBV5-1 to TRBJ1-1; 7 bases align to TRBD1. The CDR3 has 18 residues. Germline V gene lookup returns CDR1 SGHRS and CDR2 YFSETQ. J was trimmed by 0 bases and V by 4 bases; bases with no gene match: 15.

The chain is built from TRBV9 and TRBJ1-6; D gene uncertain. CDR3 length equals 14 residues. Per germline, CDR1 SGDLS and CDR2 YYNGEE. V was shortened by 5 bases and J by 8 bases, with 14 bases between the two germline ends. CDR3 coding DNA: TGTGCCAGCAGTGGTATGGACGGCTATTCACCCCTCCACTTT. It codes for CASSGMDGYSPLHF.

This clone turned up a few times. This chain links TRBV16 with TRBJ1-5; D is undetermined. CDR3 length: 12 residues. Germline assignment: CDR1 KGHSY and CDR2 FQNENV. V was trimmed by 3 bases and J by 3 bases, leaving 3 bases between them. CDR3 protein: CASSQYNQPQHF. CDR3 sequence (DNA): TGTGCCAGCAGCCAGTACAATCAGCCCCAGCATTTT.